What follows describes a single T cell receptor beta chain. The antigen is not known. Cryopreserved PBMC, at roughly 0.85-10 million per sample, were present before DNA extraction. V dropped 3 bases and J dropped 4 bases, with 17 bases sitting between them. CDR1 is MDHEN, CDR2 SYDVKM, per germline. This CDR3 comprises 16 residues. This sample was taken from a study of long-term antiretroviral therapy in people with HIV. Whole-study context: The 2015 recommendation for immediate ART came about a decade after the earliest samples.

Study outcomes and limitations: The study lacked data on ART adherence, viral resistance or therapy changes. Blood sampling spanned 2004 to 2017, possibly under older ART regimens.

Survey-level resolution applied to immunoSEQ assay v3.0. Only in-frame clones appear in the TCRdb table, and some are missing; sequencing was by immunoSEQ multiplex PCR. Of 26,000 or so clones in the sample, approximately 90% were seen once. The TCR comes from a woman aged 18-35 years with HIV. This specimen was unsorted PBMCs, taken 0.5 years after starting antiretroviral therapy. The chain recombines TRBV28 with TRBJ2-3; D is possibly TRBD2 (7 bases). This CDR3 reads CASSFSREAGADTQYF. CDR3 in DNA: TGTGCCAGCAGTTTTAGTCGGGAGGCAGGGGCAGATACGCAGTATTTT. The variable domain in full, with the rest retrieved from reference TRBV28 and TRBJ2-3, is DVKVTQSSRYLVKRTGEKVFLECVQDMDHENMFWYRQDPGLGLRLIYFSYDVKMKEKGDIPEGYSVSREKKERFSLILESASTNQTSMYLCASSFSREAGADTQYFGPGTRLTVL.